The TCR beta chain under discussion was sequenced for a study of T cell responses to AZD1222 COVID-19 vaccine. V was pared by 2 bases and J by 5 bases, with 6 bases of the junction left unmatched. The CDR3 contains 16 residues. CDR1 MNHEY and CDR2 SVGAGI come from the germline V gene. Only in-frame clones appear in the TCRdb table, and some are missing; sequencing was by immunoSEQ multiplex PCR. This table has around 180,000 clones, 75% to 90% appearing once. The chain carries TRBV6-5 and TRBJ1-5, with 10 bases matching TRBD1. The origin of this receptor is an adult in good health. The sequences come from peripheral blood, collected on day 0 of MenACWY control vaccination. CDR3 amino acids: CASSYASGTGDQPQHF. CDR3 sequence (DNA): TGTGCCAGCAGTTACGCGTCCGGGACAGGGGATCAGCCCCAGCATTTT.